The clone carrying this T cell receptor (beta chain) was detected ten times or more. V was clipped by 10 bases and J by 1 base, with 13 bases between them. CDR3 length: 13 residues. The TCR cDNA carried a universal primer site and UMIs from 5'RACE template switching. MiXCR was run by TCRdb on the 5' RACE reads, yielding one entry per CDR3 protein. Of more than 9,500 distinct CDR3 sequences listed, about 5% were seen once; the top ten hold roughly 0.87%. The data stem from a study of T cells after yellow fever vaccination. Study at large: CD3, CD45RA, CCR7 and CD95 staining defined sorted EM, EMRA, CM and Tscm cells.

Findings of the study overall: Clones that expanded after primary vaccination mostly reappeared after the booster (just over 95% CD4, approximately 87% CD8).

The sequencing here drew on PBMCs, either bulk or a sorted T-cell subset (CD4+, CD8+, memory, or dextramer-sorted; not recorded which), taken on the day of the yellow fever booster vaccination. The receptor comes from a man between 25 and 39 years old who received the YFV17D yellow fever vaccine. The chain is built from TRBV12-3 or TRBV12-4 and TRBJ1-1; D is perhaps TRBD1 (5 bases). Written as DNA, the CDR3 is TGTGCCACCAAAGAGGGGAGGAACACTGAAGCTTTCTTT. Amino acid sequence: CATKEGRNTEAFF.